A single T cell receptor (beta chain) is shown here with its context. Antigen: not known. When replicate PCRs were run on sorted subsets, they used around 200 ng DNA, 28,000 or so T cell genomes. Per the authors' pipeline: Sequence data from immunoSEQ were junction-only and lacked quality scores; consequently, filtering differed. The repertoire was sequenced with immunoSEQ multiplex PCR; TCRdb's copy has only in-frame clones and lacks some. V and J calls and clone size are copied from that table; D and trimming were computed from the DNA. The profile shows roughly 660,000 clones, about 92% of them singletons. The germline gives CDR1 SGHVS, CDR2 FNYEAQ. This CDR3 spans 14 amino acids. The V gene end was trimmed by 1 base and the J gene end by 10 bases; junction bases not matched to a gene: 10. The record originates from a study of shared clonotypes between healthy human individuals. Study-wide findings and caveats: The sampled material consisted only of blood, and tissue repertoires are likely to differ.

The receptor's source is a young man in good health. Some clones in this sample may be carry-over from other donors' samples. The sample taken for sequencing was memory CD8+ T cells from PBMCs. Regarding subset: CD45RO+ cells pooled with CCR7-negative TemRA cells. V is TRBV7-6 and J is TRBJ2-7; TRBD2 aligns across 7 bases. The CDR3 protein is CASSLVAGAVEQYF. DNA of the CDR3: TGTGCCAGCAGCTTAGTGGCGGGAGCGGTCGAACAGTACTTC.